The 23 T cell receptor beta chains presented below share a single source sample, sequenced in a study of T cells after yellow fever vaccination. In TCRdb, the 5' RACE reads were re-called with MiXCR into one record per CDR3 protein. Here the sample spans 400,000 or so distinct CDR3 sequences, about 9.9% being singletons. Sequenced material: PBMCs, taken on the day of the first yellow fever vaccination. The receptors were gathered from a man between 18 and 35 years old who received the YFV17D yellow fever vaccine.

This chain joins TRBV7-2 and TRBJ2-7, with 10 bases that match TRBD2. The CDR3 spans 15 residues. CDR1 SGHTA and CDR2 FQGNSA come from the germline V gene. The V and J ends lost 3 bases and 4 bases, in that order; junction bases with no gene match: 6. The DNA of the CDR3 is TGTGCCAGCAGCTTCGTGACTAGCGGGCTTTACGAGCAGTACTTC. This gives the protein CASSFVTSGLYEQYF.

The CDR3 spells CASSLRVLEAFF. The CDR3 DNA reads as TGTGCCAGCAGCTTAAGGGTCCTTGAAGCTTTCTTT. V usage is TRBV5-6 and J usage is TRBJ1-1; no firm D call. The ends were cut back, 2 bases at V and 7 bases at J, with 9 bases in the middle. The CDR3 runs 12 residues. Germline CDR1 reads SGHDT; CDR2 reads YYEEEE. The full variable domain, its missing parts supplied by reference TRBV5-6 and TRBJ1-1, is DAGVTQSPTHLIKTRGQQVTLRCSPKSGHDTVSWYQQALGQGPQFIFQYYEEEERQRGNFPDRFSGHQFPNYSSELNVNALLLGDSALYLCASSLRVLEAFFGQGTRLTVV.

This clonotype was seen many times. V usage is TRBV12-1 and J usage is TRBJ2-7; TRBD2 is the table's D call and was not checked against the DNA. TRBV12-1 is assigned pseudogene status. The length of the CDR3 is 16 residues. The CDR3 reads CASSFVGDLLWDEQYV. The DNA of the CDR3 is TGTGCCAGCAGCTTTGTAGGGGACCTCCTTTGGGACGAGCAGTACGTC.

This clonotype was observed at least ten times. This rearrangement joins TRBV6-2 or TRBV6-3 to TRBJ2-1, with 12 bases lining up with TRBD2. CDR3 length: 15 residues. Germline V lookup: CDR1 MNHEY, CDR2 SVGEGT. The ends lost 10 bases at V and 0 bases at J; junction bases unmatched: 4. DNA for the CDR3: TGTGCCAAGACTAGCGGGGGTATCTCCTACAATGAGCAGTTCTTC. Translating it yields CAKTSGGISYNEQFF.

This clonotype was counted only a few times. V usage is TRBV11-2 and J usage is TRBJ1-1, with 7 bases matching TRBD1. CDR1 is SGHAT and CDR2 is FQNNGV in the germline V gene. Unmatched junction bases numbered 4, after V lost 2 bases and J lost 1 base. The CDR3 extends over 15 amino acids. CDR3 protein: CASSLFRDRNTEAFF. The CDR3 DNA is TGTGCCAGCAGCTTATTCCGGGACAGGAACACTGAAGCTTTCTTT.

Details on this clonotype: A much larger clone is a single base away; this may be a read error. The chain recombines TRBV20-1 with TRBJ2-7; 7 nucleotides agree with TRBD1. Germline V gene data show CDR1 as DFQATT and CDR2 as SNEGSKA (reference sequence). With 4 bases clipped from V and 4 bases from J, the junction kept 25 bases outside the gene matches. The CDR3 totals 19 residues. The CDR3 DNA reads TGCAGTGCTATAACGCGCCCGACAGGGAAACAGGGAAAGCGTTACGAGCAGTACGTC. This codes for CSAITRPTGKQGKRYEQYV.

V usage is TRBV6-1 and J usage is TRBJ2-7, with 9 bases aligning to TRBD2. The length of the CDR3 is 15 residues. The V gene's germline CDR1 is MNHNS and CDR2 SASEGT. With V trimmed by 4 bases and J by 0 bases, 4 bases remained unmatched. In DNA, the CDR3 is TGTGCCAGCAGTGCGCGGGGGGGCCTCTCCTACGAGCAGTACGTC. It specifies CASSARGGLSYEQYV.

This clonotype was seen a handful of times. This chain connects TRBV7-2 to TRBJ1-6, with D possibly TRBD1 on 6 matching bases. Germline V lookup: CDR1 SGHTA, CDR2 FQGNSA. There are 14 residues in the CDR3. Deletions cut 5 bases from V and 11 bases from J, with 16 bases between. The CDR3 is CASSLGGVGAPLHF. CDR3 DNA: TGTGCCAGCAGCCTAGGGGGGGTGGGTGCACCCCTCCACTTT. Combining the CDR3 with reference TRBV7-2 and TRBJ1-6 gives the whole variable domain GAGVSQSPSNKVTEKGKDVELRCDPISGHTALYWYRQSLGQGLEFLIYFQGNSAPDKSGLPSDRFSAERTGGSVSTLTIQRTQQEDSAVYLCASSLGGVGAPLHFGNGTRLTVT.

The chain couples TRBV9 to TRBJ1-4; D remains ambiguous. The CDR3 totals 15 residues. V lost 0 bases and J 4 bases, leaving 10 bases between the germline ends. Looked up from germline, CDR1 is SGDLS and CDR2 is YYNGEE. CDR3 loop: CASSVGAQVNEKLFF. Here the CDR3 DNA reads TGTGCCAGCAGCGTAGGAGCGCAGGTTAATGAAAAACTGTTTTTT.

The V gene is TRBV5-1, the J gene TRBJ1-2, with no clear D. The CDR3 totals 16 residues. Germline V CDR1 and CDR2: SGHRS, YFSETQ. V lost 4 bases and J lost 2, with 18 bases in between. DNA for the CDR3: TGCGCCAGCAGCGGCGCAGGAGCCCTTTCCAACTATGGCTACACCTTC. Its translation: CASSGAGALSNYGYTF.

The table lists this clonotype with many counts. The chain has TRBV10-3 and TRBJ1-2; 7 bases fit TRBD1. The CDR3 spans 13 residues. Germline V gives CDR1 ENHRY, CDR2 SYGVKD. With V trimmed by 10 bases and J by 8 bases, 13 bases remained unmatched. CDR3 region: CATHRGAGSGYTF. The CDR3 DNA reads as TGTGCCACTCACAGGGGTGCAGGGTCCGGCTACACCTTC.

The J gene is TRBJ2-1, the V gene TRBV5-1, with 7 nucleotides matching TRBD1. Germline lookup yields CDR1 SGHRS and CDR2 YFSETQ. This CDR3 spans 16 amino acids. After removal of 4 bases from V and 0 bases from J, the junction contained 7 bases not matched to a gene. DNA for the CDR3: TGCGCCAGCAGCGGGGGTTCAGGGGGCTCCTACAATGAGCAGTTCTTC. Its protein product is CASSGGSGGSYNEQFF.

V gene TRBV3-1 combines with J gene TRBJ2-2; the D gene is possibly TRBD1 (6 bases). V was trimmed by 1 base and J by 5 bases, leaving 14 bases between them. Looked up from germline, CDR1 is LGHDT and CDR2 is YNNKEL (reference sequence). The CDR3 sequence is 16 residues long. CDR3 loop: CASSQALVGATGELFF. CDR3 DNA: TGTGCCAGCAGCCAAGCACTAGTGGGGGCTACCGGGGAGCTGTTTTTT.

V usage is TRBV4-3 and J usage is TRBJ2-4, with D perhaps matching TRBD1 (6 bases). CDR3 length: 15 residues. Trimming shortened V by 0 bases and J by 2 bases, and 8 bases separated the two germline ends. Germline V CDR1 and CDR2: LGHNA, YSLEER. The CDR3: CASSQDGQSKNIQYF. The CDR3 nucleotides read TGCGCCAGCAGCCAAGATGGACAGTCCAAAAACATTCAGTACTTC.

The V call is TRBV10-2, the J call TRBJ2-3; 7 nucleotides match TRBD2. The CDR3 spans 14 residues. Germline V lookup: CDR1 WSHSY, CDR2 SAAADI. The ends lost 7 bases at V and 2 bases at J; junction bases unmatched: 6. The DNA for the CDR3 is TGCGCCAGCACCCCGGGACTACCCACAGATACGCAGTATTTT. It encodes CASTPGLPTDTQYF.

This clonotype was counted between two and nine times. V is TRBV28 and J is TRBJ1-4, with unresolved D. The CDR3 runs 16 residues. V dropped 8 bases and J dropped 0 bases, with 16 bases sitting between them. CDR1 and CDR2 (germline): MDHEN, SYDVKM. CDR3 protein: CASSPGRVATNEKLFF. The CDR3 coding sequence is TGTGCCAGCTCCCCGGGCCGGGTTGCAACTAATGAAAAACTGTTTTTT.

This clonotype was picked up a small number of times. This sequence joins TRBV5-4 and TRBJ2-5; possible D gene TRBD2, 6 bases. V was pared by 4 bases and J by 1 base, with 11 bases between. Germline V gene sequence: CDR1 SGHNT, CDR2 YYREEE (reference sequence). The CDR3 contains 14 residues. CDR3 sequence reads: CASSVSGSQETQYF. Here the CDR3 DNA reads TGTGCCAGCAGCGTTTCCGGGAGCCAAGAGACCCAGTACTTC.

The chain couples TRBV30 to TRBJ2-7, with D possibly matching TRBD2 (5 bases). Germline CDR1 and CDR2: GTSNPN and SVGIG (reference sequence). The CDR3 extends over 11 amino acids. Trimming stripped 1 base from V and 6 bases from J, with 7 bases between. The CDR3 spells CAWSGGAEQYF. The CDR3 DNA reads TGTGCCTGGAGTGGGGGAGCCGAGCAGTACTTC.

In this sample, this clonotype turned up a few times. The V and J genes are TRBV5-4 and TRBJ2-7; 9 nucleotides align to TRBD2. V lost 7 bases and J lost 2; bases outside the gene matches: 13. Germline loops: CDR1 SGHNT, CDR2 YYREEE (reference sequence). The CDR3 extends over 16 amino acids. The CDR3 nucleotides read TGTGCCAGCCGTGCTAGCGGGGATACTTCTCCCTACGAGCAGTACTTC. Amino acids: CASRASGDTSPYEQYF.

This sequence joins TRBV7-2 and TRBJ2-7, with 9 bases lining up with TRBD1. This CDR3 has 14 amino acids. Per the germline V gene, CDR1 is SGHTA and CDR2 is FQGNSA. V was clipped by 5 bases and J by 5 bases; unmatched bases: 7. CDR3 nucleotides: TGTGCCAGCAGCACGGGACAGGGATTGGACGAGCAGTACTTC. This sequence encodes CASSTGQGLDEQYF.

This clonotype has just a few counts. V gene TRBV28 combines with J gene TRBJ1-1; 7 bases fit TRBD1. Trimming removed 5 bases from V and 6 bases from J; junction bases left unmatched: 9. The CDR3 spans 14 residues. Germline CDR1 MDHEN, CDR2 SYDVKM. The CDR3 spells CASSARQGRSEAFF. DNA of the CDR3: TGTGCCAGCAGTGCTCGACAGGGACGGTCTGAAGCTTTCTTT.

This clonotype was observed a few times. V usage is TRBV4-2 and J usage is TRBJ2-3, with 8 bases aligning to TRBD2. Trimming cost V 1 base and J 8 bases; bases outside gene matches: 5. This CDR3 contains 14 residues. CDR1 is LGHNA, CDR2 YNFKEQ, per germline. The DNA of the CDR3 is TGTGCCAGCAGCCAAGGGGCTAGCGGGTCTACGCAGTATTTT. It translates to CASSQGASGSTQYF.

This chain uses TRBV21-1 with TRBJ2-7; TRBD1 is the table's D call, not checked against the DNA. TRBV21-1 is labeled a pseudogene. The length of the CDR3 is 13 residues. CDR3: CASSNGRIYEQYF. The CDR3 DNA reads TGTGCCAGCAGCAATGGGCGGATCTACGAGCAGTACTTC.